This TCR beta chain stems from a study of cytomegalovirus exposure and HLA in healthy donors. V trimming: 4 bases; J trimming: 2 bases; junction bases outside the gene matches: 6. CDR3 size: 15 residues. CDR1 and CDR2 (germline): SGHRS, YFSETQ. Donors in the study were healthy people who gave bone marrow. Use of 60 Vbeta and 13 Jbeta primers characterized the PCR. The repertoire was sequenced with immunoSEQ multiplex PCR; TCRdb's copy has only in-frame clones and lacks some. This table holds under 200,000 clones, about three quarters found once. General study findings and limits: Within a later analysis, the majority of CMV-associated TCR beta chains appeared HLA-restricted. Roughly uniform sequencing depth across donors was assumed, possibly incorrectly.

Note on this clone: Its antigen is still unknown.

Sequenced sample: PBMCs. This chain links TRBV5-1 with TRBJ2-1, with 7 bases that match TRBD2. The source of this sequence is a woman aged 40-49 years in good health and CMV-seropositive. In DNA, the CDR3 is TGCGCCAGCAGCACGAGCGGGGAGACCTACAATGAGCAGTTCTTC. This translates into CASSTSGETYNEQFF. The variable domain in full, completed from reference TRBV5-1 and TRBJ2-1, reads KAGVTQTPRYLIKTRGQQVTLSCSPISGHRSVSWYQQTPGQGLQFLFEYFSETQRNKGNFPGRFSGRQFSNSRSEMNVSTLELGDSALYLCASSTSGETYNEQFFGPGTRLTVL.